This passage covers 2 T cell receptor beta chains from one sample sequenced in a study of CD8+CD57+ T cells in acquired aplastic anemia. Profiling that covered TCR beta VDJ and CDR3 relied on genomic DNA as its template. MiXCR, run by TCRdb on the reads, gives a single entry per CDR3 protein. The sample includes about 160,000 distinct CDR3 sequences, 70% to 75% of them seen just once. Patients who underwent sequencing had shown CD8+CD57+ cell expansion by flow cytometry. Input material: sorted CD4+, CD8+, or CD8+CD57+ T cells (not recorded which) from PBMCs. Receptor source: a human donor with aplastic anemia.

The chain has TRBV29-1 and TRBJ2-7, with 11 bases that match TRBD2. CDR1 and CDR2 (germline): SQVTM, ANQGSEA. The junction had 8 bases not matched to a gene; V was cut back by 7 bases and J by 0 bases. The CDR3 contains 15 residues. The CDR3 nucleotides are TGCAGCGCCGCCGGGACTAGCGGTAGCTCCTACGAGCAGTACTTC. This translates into CSAAGTSGSSYEQYF.

The chain has TRBV7-8 and TRBJ1-1; 7 nucleotides agree with TRBD1. The CDR3 contains 18 residues. The junction had 15 bases not matched to a gene; V was cut back by 5 bases and J by 0 bases. Per germline, CDR1 SGHVS and CDR2 FQNEAQ. CDR3 loop: CASSHPGGGQFMNTEAFF. The CDR3 DNA sequence: TGTGCCAGCAGCCATCCAGGGGGGGGACAGTTTATGAACACTGAAGCTTTCTTT.